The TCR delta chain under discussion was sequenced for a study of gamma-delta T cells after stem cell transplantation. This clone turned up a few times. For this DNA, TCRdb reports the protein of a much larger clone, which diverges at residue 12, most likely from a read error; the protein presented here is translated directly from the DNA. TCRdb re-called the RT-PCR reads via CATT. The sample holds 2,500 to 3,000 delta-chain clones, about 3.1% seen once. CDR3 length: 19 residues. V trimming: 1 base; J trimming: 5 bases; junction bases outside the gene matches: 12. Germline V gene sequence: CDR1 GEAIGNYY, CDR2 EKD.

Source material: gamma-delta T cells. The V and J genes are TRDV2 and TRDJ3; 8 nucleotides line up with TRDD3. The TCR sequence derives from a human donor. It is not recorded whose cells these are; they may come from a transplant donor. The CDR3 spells CACDTLLGAAAGDTRQMFF. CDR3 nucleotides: TGTGCCTGTGACACTCTACTGGGGGCCGCAGCCGGGGACACCCGACAGATGTTTTTC.